This passage covers 29 T cell receptor beta chains from one sample sequenced in a study of T-cell reconstitution after alpha-beta-depleted transplantation in children (dated by TCRdb to 2016 to 2017). The library relied on PCR. The sample was run on an Illumina HiSeq 2500. TCR library preparation used molecular barcoding, with unique molecular identifiers applied to normalize quantification of the TCRbeta repertoire. The raw public data were reprocessed by TCRdb itself: fastp quality trimming at Q25, MiXCR clonotype calling, in-frame beta chains only. Duplicate CDR3 protein sequences are folded into a single record with the most common DNA and genes. This sample comprises some 200,000 distinct CDR3 sequences, about a tenth of them detected only once. The top ten clones comprise 5.5% to 8% of the sample. The material was PBMCs from the stem cell graft donor, obtained from the stem cell graft. Receptor source: a human donor who donated a stem cell graft to a child with acute lymphoblastic leukemia.

This clonotype was observed many times. The chain is built from TRBV12-3 or TRBV12-4 and TRBJ1-1, with D possibly TRBD1 on 5 matching bases. The CDR3 has 11 amino acids. Trimming pared 10 bases from V and 6 bases from J, leaving 12 bases between. The CDR3 loop is CATDVGPEAFF. The CDR3, as DNA: TGTGCCACCGACGTGGGGCCTGAAGCTTTCTTT.

There are many counts of this clonotype. This sequence joins TRBV5-1 and TRBJ2-3; TRBD1 matches at 9 bases. CDR1 and CDR2 (germline): SGHRS, YFSETQ. Trimming removed 0 bases from V and 6 bases from J; junction bases left unmatched: 5. This CDR3 spans 15 amino acids. The CDR3 DNA reads TGCGCCAGCAGCTTGGGGACAGGGGCTGGCGATACGCAGTATTTT. Protein product: CASSLGTGAGDTQYF.

This clonotype appeared many times. The chain combines TRBV4-2 with TRBJ1-6; 7 nucleotides agree with TRBD1. The CDR3 sequence is 15 residues long. V lost 0 bases and J lost 5; bases outside the gene matches: 1. Germline V gene lookup returns CDR1 LGHNA and CDR2 YNFKEQ. CDR3 coding DNA: TGTGCCAGCAGCCAAGAGGGACAGAATAATTCACCCCTCCACTTT. Translated: CASSQEGQNNSPLHF.

The V gene is TRBV5-1, the J gene TRBJ2-2; the match to TRBD1 covers 8 bases. Germline V gene lookup returns CDR1 SGHRS and CDR2 YFSETQ. The CDR3 totals 16 residues. Trimming took 4 bases from V and 3 from J; bases not matched to a gene: 8. CDR3: CASSPGAGGDTGELFF. CDR3 bases: TGCGCCAGCAGCCCCGGGGCAGGGGGCGACACCGGGGAGCTGTTTTTT.

This clonotype has just a few counts. The rearrangement joins TRBV5-1 to TRBJ2-7; weak D call: TRBD2 (6 bases). This CDR3 contains 14 residues. In germline, CDR1 is SGHRS, CDR2 YFSETQ. V was trimmed by 2 bases and J by 4 bases, leaving 13 bases between them. The CDR3 loop reads CASSFGGEQYEQYF. CDR3 sequence (DNA): TGCGCCAGCAGCTTCGGGGGTGAACAATACGAGCAGTACTTC.

This clonotype was detected a few times. V is TRBV5-6 and J is TRBJ1-5; possibly TRBD1 for D (5 bases). Trimming cost V 1 base and J 5 bases, with 10 bases left between them. CDR3 length: 14 amino acids. Germline CDR1 SGHDT, CDR2 YYEEEE. CDR3 amino acids: CASSLNTGDQPQHF. The DNA of the CDR3 is TGTGCCAGCAGCTTGAATACAGGCGATCAGCCCCAGCATTTT.

This clonotype was picked up many times. The rearrangement uses TRBV6-2 or TRBV6-3 and TRBJ2-2; 7 bases align to TRBD1. The V gene end was trimmed by 0 bases and the J gene end by 2 bases; junction bases not matched to a gene: 6. The CDR3 spans 17 residues. The germline V gene encodes CDR1 MNHEY and CDR2 SVGEGT. The CDR3 region is CASSYSFRTGNTGELFF. The DNA of the CDR3 is TGTGCCAGCAGTTACTCCTTCCGGACAGGAAACACCGGGGAGCTGTTTTTT.

This chain uses TRBV10-3 with TRBJ1-3; no clear D. V was pared by 3 bases and J by 0 bases, with 12 bases between. The length of the CDR3 is 16 residues. Looked up from germline, CDR1 is ENHRY and CDR2 is SYGVKD. CDR3 sequence reads: CAISDPAVLSGNTIYF. CDR3 DNA: TGTGCCATCAGTGATCCGGCGGTGCTCTCTGGAAACACCATATATTTT.

The table lists this clonotype with many counts. The chain recombines TRBV6-5 with TRBJ2-5; tentative D call: TRBD2 (6 bases). The V end was cut by 2 bases, the J end by 5 bases, with 18 bases between. The CDR3 is 16 residues long. Germline values: CDR1 MNHEY, CDR2 SVGAGI. The CDR3 DNA follows: TGTGCCAGCAGTTACGGAGGGTACGGGGATCGGGAGACCCAGTACTTC. Its translation: CASSYGGYGDRETQYF.

The chain recombines TRBV12-3 or TRBV12-4 with TRBJ1-1; maybe TRBD1 (5 bases). Trimming removed 7 bases from V and 0 bases from J, with 12 bases in between. The CDR3 length is 14 residues. The CDR3 DNA is TGTGCCAGCAAGACAGCCCAGATGAACACTGAAGCTTTCTTT. Translated: CASKTAQMNTEAFF.

This clonotype has ten or more counts. This sequence joins TRBV20-1 and TRBJ2-3; 13 bases are shared with TRBD2. CDR3 length: 16 residues. With V trimmed by 6 bases and J by 1 base, 7 bases remained unmatched. In germline, CDR1 is DFQATT, CDR2 SNEGSKA (reference sequence). The CDR3 nucleotides are TGCAGTGCAGACCTAGGACTAGCGGGGGGCACAGATACGCAGTATTTT. This translates into CSADLGLAGGTDTQYF.

The table lists this clonotype with many counts. The V gene is TRBV5-1, the J gene TRBJ1-1; TRBD1 agrees at 8 bases. The CDR3 is 15 residues long. J was trimmed by 3 bases and V by 4 bases; bases with no gene match: 8. Per the germline V gene, CDR1 is SGHRS and CDR2 is YFSETQ. As DNA, the CDR3 is TGCGCCAGCAGCCCTGGACAGGGATACTACACTGAAGCTTTCTTT. This translates into CASSPGQGYYTEAFF.

This clonotype was seen more than once but under ten times. The gene calls are TRBV18 and TRBJ1-5; D might be TRBD1 (5 bases). Germline V gives CDR1 KGHSH, CDR2 LQKENI. This CDR3 is built from 14 residues. V shed 4 bases and J shed 6 bases, with 13 bases lying between them. CDR3 residues: CASSQRQTSQPQHF. For the CDR3, the DNA is TGTGCCAGCTCACAAAGACAGACGAGTCAGCCCCAGCATTTT.

This clonotype was detected many times. V is TRBV12-3 or TRBV12-4 and J is TRBJ2-7; unclear D gene. The germline V and J ends were trimmed by 3 bases and 7 bases, with 13 bases remaining between them. CDR3 length: 13 residues. The CDR3 nucleotides are TGTGCCAGCAGTTTGGGTGGCTATTCAGAGCAGTACTTC. Translated, it gives CASSLGGYSEQYF.

This clonotype was detected a few times. The chain links TRBV7-2 to TRBJ2-7; TRBD1 matches at 9 bases. The CDR3 runs 14 residues. After removal of 8 bases from V and 1 base from J, the junction contained 6 bases not matched to a gene. Germline V lookup: CDR1 SGHTA, CDR2 FQGNSA. The CDR3 sequence: CASQRDRVSYEQYF. The DNA for the CDR3 is TGTGCCAGCCAAAGGGACAGGGTTTCCTACGAGCAGTACTTC.

This clonotype has a count of ten or more. V is TRBV6-1 and J is TRBJ2-7, with 10 nucleotides matching TRBD1. This CDR3 region has 17 residues. Germline trimming cut 6 bases from V and 1 base from J; bases unmatched to any gene: 12. The V gene's germline CDR1 is MNHNS and CDR2 SASEGT. The CDR3 DNA sequence: TGTGCCAGCAGACACAACGCTGCGGGACAGGGGTCCTACGAGCAGTACTTC. Its translation is CASRHNAAGQGSYEQYF.

This clonotype has only a few counts. The V call is TRBV7-2, the J call TRBJ1-5, with 7 bases lining up with TRBD1. V shed 4 bases, J shed 6 bases, and the junction held 6 bases outside the gene matches. This CDR3 spans 14 amino acids. CDR1 is SGHTA, CDR2 FQGNSA, per germline. The CDR3 nucleotides are TGTGCCAGCAGCTCGACAGGGCCGGGTCAGCCCCAGCATTTT. The encoded protein is CASSSTGPGQPQHF. Complete variable domain (other parts from reference TRBV7-2 and TRBJ1-5): GAGVSQSPSNKVTEKGKDVELRCDPISGHTALYWYRQSLGQGLEFLIYFQGNSAPDKSGLPSDRFSAERTGGSVSTLTIQRTQQEDSAVYLCASSSTGPGQPQHFGDGTRLSIL.

This clonotype was observed at least ten times. The chain has TRBV20-1 and TRBJ1-3, with a possible D match to TRBD1 (6 bases). The CDR3 contains 13 residues. CDR1 and CDR2 (germline): DFQATT, SNEGSKA (reference sequence). The V end was cut by 5 bases, the J end by 3 bases, with 11 bases between. CDR3 sequence: CSAVGQFGNTIYF. In DNA, the CDR3 is TGCAGTGCTGTCGGACAGTTTGGAAACACCATATATTTT.

This clonotype has only a few counts. The CDR3 reads CASSLLGAGSPDTQYF. CDR3 coding DNA: TGTGCCAGCAGCTTGTTAGGAGCGGGGTCCCCAGATACGCAGTATTTT. The rearrangement joins TRBV5-5 to TRBJ2-3; TRBD2 aligns across 7 bases. Germline V gene sequence: CDR1 SGHKS, CDR2 YYEKEE (reference sequence). V lost 1 base to trimming and J lost 4 bases; unmatched junction nucleotides: 9. This CDR3 is built from 16 residues.

The chain recombines TRBV7-8 with TRBJ1-5; weak D call: TRBD1 (6 bases). V lost 5 bases to trimming and J lost 4 bases, with 15 bases between them. This CDR3 has 15 amino acids. CDR1 and CDR2 from the germline V gene are SGHVS and FQNEAQ. CDR3 bases: TGTGCCAGCAGCCCAACAGGGTTTAGTAATCAGCCCCAGCATTTT. It encodes CASSPTGFSNQPQHF.

This clonotype was observed a handful of times. This sequence joins TRBV3-1 and TRBJ2-1, with 8 bases matching TRBD2. Germline lookup yields CDR1 LGHDT and CDR2 YNNKEL (reference sequence). V trimming: 4 bases; J trimming: 8 bases; junction bases outside the gene matches: 7. The CDR3 runs to 14 residues. CDR3 in DNA: TGTGCCAGCAGCCCGGGACTAGTCTTCGATGAGCAGTTCTTC. This gives the protein CASSPGLVFDEQFF.

In this sample, this clonotype turned up many times. The CDR3 DNA sequence: TGCGCCAGCAGTTTGTCCCTTCGGGGGCAGTTCTTC. This codes for CASSLSLRGQFF. The J gene is TRBJ2-1, the V gene TRBV10-2; D may be TRBD2 (5 bases). The CDR3 has 12 amino acids. Trimming removed 5 bases at V and 12 bases at J, with 14 bases between. Germline V CDR1 and CDR2: WSHSY, SAAADI.

This clonotype has more than one count but fewer than ten. This chain joins TRBV11-2 and TRBJ1-1; unclear D gene. Trimming stripped 1 base from V and 8 bases from J, with 14 bases between. Germline lookup yields CDR1 SGHAT and CDR2 FQNNGV. The CDR3 is 14 residues long. The DNA of the CDR3 is TGTGCCAGCAGCTTAGTTACGGGCCAACTCGAAGCTTTCTTT. Translation gives CASSLVTGQLEAFF.

This clonotype was counted between two and nine times. The chain links TRBV7-2 to TRBJ1-2, with 11 bases fitting TRBD1. CDR3 length equals 16 residues. V lost 5 bases, J lost 7 bases, and 12 bases stayed unmatched. Germline V gene data show CDR1 as SGHTA and CDR2 as FQGNSA. CDR3 loop: CASSAARGTGGSGYTF. CDR3 sequence (DNA): TGTGCCAGCAGCGCGGCCCGAGGGACAGGGGGAAGTGGCTACACCTTC.

This clonotype was seen at least ten times. The chain has TRBV20-1 and TRBJ1-1, with TRBD1 matching over 9 bases. J lost 4 bases, V lost 1 base, and 10 bases had no gene match. Germline lookup yields CDR1 DFQATT and CDR2 SNEGSKA (reference sequence). This CDR3 contains 16 residues. The CDR3 DNA reads as TGCAGTGCTAGAGCCCCGGGACAGGGAAGTACCACTGAAGCTTTCTTT. It specifies CSARAPGQGSTTEAFF.

The chain uses TRBV29-1 and TRBJ2-3; D is perhaps TRBD2 (5 bases). Germline V gene data show CDR1 as SQVTM and CDR2 as ANQGSEA. The V end was cut by 1 base, the J end by 4 bases, with 12 bases between. This CDR3 is built from 14 residues. Written as DNA, the CDR3 is TGCAGCGTTGAAGGTCAGTGGGGAGCAGATACGCAGTATTTT. Its protein is CSVEGQWGADTQYF.

There are a few counts of this clonotype. The rearrangement joins TRBV5-1 to TRBJ2-5; TRBD1 matches at 9 bases. V was pared by 6 bases and J by 5 bases, with 11 bases of the junction left unmatched. The CDR3 runs 15 residues. Germline V lookup: CDR1 SGHRS, CDR2 YFSETQ. The CDR3 DNA follows: TGCGCCAGCACCACCGGGACAGGGCTGAGGGAGACCCAGTACTTC. It encodes CASTTGTGLRETQYF.

This clonotype was detected only a few times. The rearrangement joins TRBV12-3 or TRBV12-4 to TRBJ1-2; D unclear. V lost 4 bases and J 7 bases, leaving 7 bases between the germline ends. The CDR3 is 11 amino acids. The CDR3 DNA reads TGTGCCAGCAGTTCTATAGCTGGCTACACCTTC. It codes for CASSSIAGYTF.

This clonotype has a handful of counts. The chain uses TRBV5-6 and TRBJ1-6; D is unresolved. The CDR3 runs to 17 residues. Per germline, CDR1 SGHDT and CDR2 YYEEEE. Between the trimmed V and J ends, which lost 4 bases and 1 base, there was a span of 15 bases. For the CDR3, the DNA is TGTGCCAGCAGCCTTTTTAATGGGATGTCCTATAATTCACCCCTCCACTTT. Residues: CASSLFNGMSYNSPLHF.